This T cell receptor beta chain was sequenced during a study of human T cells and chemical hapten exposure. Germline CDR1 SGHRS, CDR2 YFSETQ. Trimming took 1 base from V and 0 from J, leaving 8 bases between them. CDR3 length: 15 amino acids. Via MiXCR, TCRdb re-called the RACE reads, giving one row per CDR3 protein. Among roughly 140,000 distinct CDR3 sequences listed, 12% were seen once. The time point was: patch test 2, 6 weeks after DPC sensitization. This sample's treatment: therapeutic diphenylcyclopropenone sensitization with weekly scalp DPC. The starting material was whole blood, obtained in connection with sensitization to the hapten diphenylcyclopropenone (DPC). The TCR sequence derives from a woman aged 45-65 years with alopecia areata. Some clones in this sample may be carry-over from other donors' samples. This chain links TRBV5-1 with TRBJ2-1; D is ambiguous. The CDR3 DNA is TGCGCCAGCAGCTTGCTGGTAGGCTCCTACAATGAGCAGTTCTTC. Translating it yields CASSLLVGSYNEQFF.